This T cell receptor (beta chain) was captured by sequencing in a study of blood T cell repertoires in COVID-19. About the research overall: Acute and convalescent COVID-19 samples came from the United States, Italy and Spain.

The CDR3 is made up of 16 amino acids. The V and J ends lost 0 bases and 2 bases respectively, with 10 bases between them. Germline V gene lookup returns CDR1 LGHDT and CDR2 YNNKEL (reference sequence). Per the original data handling: Amplification from reference gene primers served as the basis for estimated nucleated cell counts. Sequenced by immunoSEQ multiplex PCR; TCRdb stores in-frame clones only, minus some. V, J and clone size are taken as reported in that table, and D and trimming were inferred from the DNA itself. The sample consists of more than 45,000 clones, roughly 80% of them appearing once.

This clonotype was sampled from a woman aged 55-75 years with acute or convalescent COVID-19. Material: peripheral blood. This rearrangement joins TRBV3-1 (or the pseudogene TRBV3-2) to TRBJ2-2; D possibly corresponds to TRBD1 (6 bases). The CDR3 spells CASSQDQGYNTGELFF. CDR3 in DNA: TGTGCCAGCAGCCAAGACCAGGGGTATAACACCGGGGAGCTGTTTTTT.